The 23 T cell receptor beta chains below all came from one sample that was sequenced in a study of cytotoxic CD8 clonotypes in ibrutinib-treated CLL. TCRdb's copy holds only in-frame clones and misses some; the assay was immunoSEQ multiplex PCR. The data contain some 46,000 clones, approximately 69% of them seen just once; the ten biggest clones take up 10% to 15%. The sample here was PBMCs, taken after 12 months of ibrutinib treatment. Receptors were obtained from a human donor with chronic lymphocytic leukemia.

This clone was found a few times. V gene TRBV7-9 combines with J gene TRBJ1-1; D may be TRBD1 (5 bases). CDR3 length: 14 residues. The V and J ends lost 5 bases and 5 bases respectively, with 15 bases between them. CDR1 is SEHNR, CDR2 FQNEAQ, per germline (reference sequence). This CDR3 reads CASSPDQGRTEAFF. CDR3 nucleotides: TGTGCCAGCAGCCCGGACCAGGGCCGGACTGAAGCTTTCTTT. The variable domain in full, completed from reference TRBV7-9 and TRBJ1-1, reads DTGVSQNPRHKITKRGQNVTFRCDPISEHNRLYWYRQTLGQGPEFLTYFQNEAQLEKSRLLSDRFSAERPKGSFSTLEIQRTEQGDSAMYLCASSPDQGRTEAFFGQGTRLTVV.

This rearrangement joins TRBV4-2 to TRBJ2-7; 7 bases match TRBD2. The junction had 12 bases not matched to a gene; V was cut back by 3 bases and J by 1 base. The CDR3 covers 17 residues. The germline gives CDR1 LGHNA, CDR2 YNFKEQ. CDR3: CASSQGGTTLGSYEQYF. Written as DNA, the CDR3 is TGTGCCAGCAGCCAGGGGGGGACTACCCTCGGGTCCTACGAGCAGTACTTC.

The chain recombines TRBV6-1 with TRBJ2-1, with a tentative D call TRBD2 (6 bases). Germline CDR1 MNHNS, CDR2 SASEGT. The CDR3 is 13 amino acids. The ends were cut back, 7 bases at V and 0 bases at J, with 7 bases in the middle. DNA of the CDR3: TGTGCCAGCACTAGCGACTCCTACAATGAGCAGTTCTTC. This encodes CASTSDSYNEQFF.

This clone has more than one count but fewer than ten. The V call is TRBV5-6, the J call TRBJ1-4; possibly TRBD1 for D (6 bases). V was cut by 0 bases and J by 9 bases, with 9 bases left in between. The CDR3 covers 13 residues. The V gene's germline CDR1 is SGHDT and CDR2 YYEEEE. CDR3 sequence: CASSLGQVQKLFF. CDR3 nucleotide sequence: TGTGCCAGCAGCTTGGGACAGGTACAAAAACTGTTTTTT.

The chain recombines TRBV7-9 with TRBJ2-7; D perhaps matches TRBD1 (5 bases). The CDR3 is 13 residues long. Trimming left V 0 bases short and J 6 bases short, with 9 bases between. Looked up from germline, CDR1 is SEHNR and CDR2 is FQNEAQ (reference sequence). The CDR3 DNA reads TGTGCCAGCAGCTTAGCGGGGCAGATCGAGCAGTACTTC. Protein: CASSLAGQIEQYF. The complete variable domain, with remaining parts taken from reference TRBV7-9 and TRBJ2-7, reads DTGVSQNPRHKITKRGQNVTFRCDPISEHNRLYWYRQTLGQGPEFLTYFQNEAQLEKSRLLSDRFSAERPKGSFSTLEIQRTEQGDSAMYLCASSLAGQIEQYFGPGTRLTVT.

J is TRBJ2-1 and V is TRBV12-5; D remains ambiguous. In germline, CDR1 is LGHNT, CDR2 FRNRAP. The CDR3 has 13 residues. Trimming removed 4 bases from V and 10 bases from J, with 14 bases in between. The CDR3 protein is CASGSLIAPEQFF. CDR3 bases: TGTGCTAGTGGTTCCTTAATAGCACCCGAGCAGTTCTTC.

The chain recombines TRBV2 with TRBJ1-5; 7 nucleotides agree with TRBD1. The CDR3 covers 14 residues. V trimming: 8 bases; J trimming: 1 base; junction bases outside the gene matches: 5. Per the germline V gene, CDR1 is SNHLY and CDR2 is FYNNEI. The CDR3 is CASRKQGSNQPQHF. CDR3 nucleotide sequence: TGTGCCAGCCGTAAACAGGGGAGCAATCAGCCCCAGCATTTT.

Written as DNA, the CDR3 is TGCGCCAGCAGCGCCGGACTAGCGGGGGAGACCCAGTACTTC. This encodes CASSAGLAGETQYF. The rearrangement uses TRBV5-1 and TRBJ2-5; TRBD2 agrees at 12 bases. Germline V gene lookup returns CDR1 SGHRS and CDR2 YFSETQ. The CDR3 consists of 14 residues. V gave up 4 bases and J gave up 5 bases; unmatched junction bases: 3.

This clone has only a few counts. The chain employs TRBV4-1 and TRBJ1-2; weak D call: TRBD1 (6 bases). The CDR3 extends over 15 amino acids. Between the trimmed V and J ends, which lost 2 bases and 4 bases, there was a span of 14 bases. Germline V gene lookup returns CDR1 MGHRA and CDR2 YSYEKL. CDR3 sequence reads: CASSQREDRTYGYTF. The DNA of the CDR3 is TGCGCCAGCAGCCAAAGGGAGGACAGAACCTATGGCTACACCTTC.

V usage is TRBV18 and J usage is TRBJ1-1, with D perhaps TRBD1 (5 bases). CDR1 KGHSH and CDR2 LQKENI come from the germline V gene. The CDR3 is 15 residues long. V was shortened by 3 bases and J by 0 bases, with 11 bases between the two germline ends. CDR3 in DNA: TGTGCCAGCTCACCCTCCGGGGGGATGAACACTGAAGCTTTCTTT. Translating gives CASSPSGGMNTEAFF.

This clone has just a few counts. CDR3 region: CASIPGQGAVWNTEAFF. The CDR3 nucleotides read TGTGCCAGTATCCCGGGACAGGGGGCGGTATGGAACACTGAAGCTTTCTTT. The rearrangement links TRBV19 to TRBJ1-1; TRBD1 matches 12 bases. Germline CDR1 LNHDA, CDR2 SQIVND (reference sequence). With 7 bases clipped from V and 1 base from J, the junction kept 10 bases outside the gene matches. The CDR3 is made up of 17 amino acids.

The chain carries TRBV15 and TRBJ1-2; possible D gene TRBD1, 6 bases. Germline V gives CDR1 LNHNV, CDR2 YYDKDF (reference sequence). Trimming cost V 2 bases and J 4 bases, with 14 bases left between them. This CDR3 comprises 15 residues. The CDR3 region is CATSRNRVEGYGYTF. CDR3 in DNA: TGTGCCACCAGCAGAAACAGGGTTGAAGGCTATGGCTACACCTTC. Looking up the rest from reference TRBV15 and TRBJ1-2 gives the full variable domain: DAMVIQNPRYQVTQFGKPVTLSCSQTLNHNVMYWYQQKSSQAPKLLFHYYDKDFNNEADTPDNFQSRRPNTSFCFLDIRSPGLGDTAMYLCATSRNRVEGYGYTFGSGTRLTVV.

V usage is TRBV7-2 and J usage is TRBJ2-5, with D maybe TRBD2 (6 bases). Per germline, CDR1 SGHTA and CDR2 FQGNSA. This CDR3 has 16 residues. V was clipped by 5 bases and J by 5 bases, with 21 bases between them. CDR3 sequence: CASSLPGLSIRETQYF. CDR3 coding DNA: TGTGCCAGCAGCCTTCCGGGACTTAGCATTCGGGAGACCCAGTACTTC.

The chain is built from TRBV18 and TRBJ1-3; D may be TRBD1 (6 bases). This CDR3 comprises 16 residues. Germline assignment: CDR1 KGHSH and CDR2 LQKENI. Trimming shortened V by 3 bases and J by 3 bases, and 15 bases separated the two germline ends. This CDR3 is CASSPAKGGGGNTIYF. DNA of the CDR3: TGTGCCAGCTCACCCGCTAAGGGGGGCGGTGGAAACACCATATATTTT.

The gene calls are TRBV7-6 and TRBJ1-6; possible D gene TRBD1, 6 bases. Germline lookup yields CDR1 SGHVS and CDR2 FNYEAQ. Trimming took 1 base from V and 4 from J, leaving 14 bases between them. The CDR3 totals 17 residues. The CDR3, as DNA: TGTGCCAGCAGCTTAGTCTCAGCAGGGGATTATAATTCACCCCTCCACTTT. Encoded protein: CASSLVSAGDYNSPLHF.

The CDR3 DNA reads TGTGCCAGCAGCTGGACAGACAGTAGGACTGAAGCTTTCTTT. It encodes CASSWTDSRTEAFF. The chain employs TRBV11-2 and TRBJ1-1; the D gene is possibly TRBD1 (6 bases). Germline CDR1 SGHAT, CDR2 FQNNGV. Between the trimmed V and J ends, which lost 4 bases and 5 bases, there was a span of 14 bases. The CDR3 sequence is 14 residues long.

This clone was seen only a few times. The J gene is TRBJ2-1, the V gene TRBV5-1, with TRBD1 matching 9 bases. The V segment lost 4 bases and the J segment 4 bases; nucleotides outside the gene matches: 9. Per germline, CDR1 SGHRS and CDR2 YFSETQ. This CDR3 contains 16 residues. CDR3 sequence (DNA): TGCGCCAGCAGCGGAGGACAGGGGCAAAGTTACAATGAGCAGTTCTTC. Protein: CASSGGQGQSYNEQFF.

This clone was recorded a few times. CDR3: CASSVVPGEVTEAFF. As DNA, the CDR3 is TGTGCCAGCAGCGTAGTACCTGGGGAAGTCACTGAAGCTTTCTTT. The chain is built from TRBV9 and TRBJ1-1, with D hard to call. V lost 0 bases and J lost 4, with 13 bases in between. Germline CDR1 reads SGDLS; CDR2 reads YYNGEE. CDR3 size: 15 residues.

V is TRBV2 and J is TRBJ2-1; D might be TRBD2 (5 bases). The CDR3 is made up of 16 amino acids. Germline CDR1 and CDR2: SNHLY and FYNNEI. Trimming stripped 5 bases from V and 0 bases from J, with 14 bases between. The CDR3 spells CASSRRTGSSYNEQFF. DNA of the CDR3: TGTGCCAGCAGTCGGAGGACGGGGAGCTCCTACAATGAGCAGTTCTTC.

This chain uses TRBV4-1 with TRBJ2-3; tentatively, D is TRBD1 (5 bases). Trimming shortened V by 1 base and J by 1 base, and 12 bases separated the two germline ends. The CDR3 runs to 16 residues. Germline V CDR1 and CDR2: MGHRA, YSYEKL. CDR3 sequence reads: CASSQVAGYGTDTQYF. The CDR3 DNA sequence: TGCGCCAGCAGCCAAGTTGCAGGGTACGGCACAGATACGCAGTATTTT.

The chain recombines TRBV7-3 with TRBJ1-2; 8 bases align to TRBD1. J gave up 3 bases and V 4 bases, and 4 bases lay outside the gene matches. This CDR3 contains 14 residues. Germline V lookup: CDR1 SGHTA, CDR2 FQGTGA. The CDR3 sequence is CASSSTGDDYGYTF. The CDR3 DNA reads as TGTGCCAGCAGCTCGACAGGGGATGACTATGGCTACACCTTC.

The sample holds one count of this clone. The rearrangement links TRBV6-6 to TRBJ1-3; no clear D gene. V lost 8 bases, J lost 7 bases, and 24 bases lay in between. Germline V gene data show CDR1 as MNHNY and CDR2 as SVGAGI (reference sequence). The CDR3 is 16 residues long. The CDR3 region is CASQLRPGNLGNTIYF. The CDR3 DNA reads as TGTGCCAGCCAACTACGACCGGGAAACTTAGGGAACACCATATATTTT.

This chain links TRBV14 with TRBJ1-5; D is uncertain. Trimming removed 2 bases at V and 4 bases at J, with 21 bases between. Germline lookup yields CDR1 SGHDN and CDR2 FVKESK. CDR3 size: 18 residues. CDR3 sequence: CASSQSLGWARGNQPQHF. In nucleotides, the CDR3 is TGTGCCAGCAGCCAATCCCTGGGGTGGGCGCGGGGTAATCAGCCCCAGCATTTT.